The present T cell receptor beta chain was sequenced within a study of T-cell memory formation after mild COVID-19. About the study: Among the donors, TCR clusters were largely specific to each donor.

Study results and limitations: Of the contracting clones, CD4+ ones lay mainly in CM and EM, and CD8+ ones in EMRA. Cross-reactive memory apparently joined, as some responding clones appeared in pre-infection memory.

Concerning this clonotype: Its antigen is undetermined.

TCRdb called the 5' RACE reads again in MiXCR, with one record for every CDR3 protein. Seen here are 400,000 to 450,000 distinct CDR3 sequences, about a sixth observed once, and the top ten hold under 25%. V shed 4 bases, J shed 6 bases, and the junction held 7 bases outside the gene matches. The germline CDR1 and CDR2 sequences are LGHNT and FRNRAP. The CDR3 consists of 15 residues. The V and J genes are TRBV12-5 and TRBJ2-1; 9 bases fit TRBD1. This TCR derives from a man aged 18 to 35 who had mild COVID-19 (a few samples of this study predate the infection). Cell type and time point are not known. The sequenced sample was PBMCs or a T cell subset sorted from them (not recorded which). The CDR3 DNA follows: TGTGCTAGTGGTTCTGCCCCGGACAGGGGCAATGAGCAGTTCTTC. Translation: CASGSAPDRGNEQFF.